Each of the 12 T cell receptor beta chains below was sequenced from the same sample in a study of T cells in Graves' hyperthyroidism and ophthalmopathy (dated by TCRdb to about 2019). Libraries were constructed by multiplex PCR. The sequencer was an Illumina HiSeq 2000. Amplification of TCR beta CDR3 regions was carried out from RNA transcripts. The first round of RT-PCR for the TCR CDR3 was performed with the HTBI primer set and the Qiagen OneStep RT-PCR kit. TCRdb reprocessing: public reads trimmed at Q25 with fastp, clones called with MiXCR, in-frame beta chains kept. Each CDR3 protein appears once, grouped with its most common genes and DNA. For this sample there are some 600,000 distinct CDR3 sequences; under 60% appear just once. The ten largest clones take up 6.5% to 9% of the sample. Source material: peripheral blood or thyroid tissue (not recorded which). The receptors were sampled from a woman between 18 and 30 years old with Graves' hyperthyroidism. Donor details come from another sample of the same person, matched by shared clones.

This clonotype was observed a handful of times. J is TRBJ1-1 and V is TRBV14; 10 bases are a match to TRBD1. The germline V gene has CDR1 SGHDN and CDR2 FVKESK. The CDR3 extends over 14 amino acids. Unmatched junction bases numbered 6, after V lost 4 bases and J lost 7 bases. CDR3 sequence: CASSLDWDRGEAFF. CDR3 in DNA: TGTGCCAGCAGCCTTGACTGGGACAGGGGTGAAGCTTTCTTT.

This clonotype was counted at least ten times. The V and J genes are TRBV29-1 and TRBJ1-1; no definite D call. The CDR3 sequence is 12 residues long. CDR1 and CDR2 (germline): SQVTM, ANQGSEA. V was pared by 5 bases and J by 1 base, with 8 bases between. CDR3 in DNA: TGCAGCGTTTGGGAGGGGAACACTGAAGCTTTCTTT. Encoded protein: CSVWEGNTEAFF.

This clonotype was counted between two and nine times. At one of its ends the junction is not consistent with the germline gene, which may arise from a read error. The chain employs TRBV7-9 and TRBJ2-7; 11 positions agree with TRBD2. In germline, CDR1 is SEHNR, CDR2 FQNEAQ (reference sequence). The CDR3 sequence is 15 residues long. CDR3 sequence (DNA): TGTGCCAGCAGCTTATTAGCGGGAGGGTCCTCCGAGCAGTACTTC. Translation gives CASSLLAGGSSEQYF. Based on the CDR3 plus reference TRBV7-9 and TRBJ2-7, the full variable domain is DTGVSQNPRHKITKRGQNVTFRCDPISEHNRLYWYRQTLGQGPEFLTYFQNEAQLEKSRLLSDRFSAERPKGSFSTLEIQRTEQGDSAMYLCASSLLAGGSSEQYFGPGTRLTVT.

V gene TRBV5-1 combines with J gene TRBJ1-1; D ambiguous. Trimming removed 0 bases from V and 3 bases from J, with 12 bases in between. The CDR3 is made up of 15 amino acids. Germline CDR1 SGHRS, CDR2 YFSETQ. The CDR3 DNA reads TGCGCCAGCAGCTTGGGAATGAGGCGTGACACTGAAGCTTTCTTT. It codes for CASSLGMRRDTEAFF.

The J gene is TRBJ1-1, the V gene TRBV15; D call uncertain. The CDR3 runs to 14 residues. Trimming cost V 7 bases and J 11 bases, with 23 bases left between them. Germline loops: CDR1 LNHNV, CDR2 YYDKDF (reference sequence). As DNA, the CDR3 is TGTGCCACCAAGTTCGGTGGGAGGGCATCGGGGGCTTTCTTT. This codes for CATKFGGRASGAFF.

The chain combines TRBV25-1 with TRBJ1-2, with TRBD1 matching over 9 bases. The CDR3 is made up of 15 amino acids. The germline gives CDR1 MGHDK, CDR2 SYGVNS. The ends lost 3 bases at V and 5 bases at J; junction bases unmatched: 7. CDR3 in DNA: TGTGCCAGCAGTGACCCCCGGACAGGGGAGTATGGCTACACCTTC. Protein sequence: CASSDPRTGEYGYTF.

V and J are TRBV20-1 and TRBJ1-1, with D unresolved. The germline CDR1 and CDR2 sequences are DFQATT and SNEGSKA (reference sequence). Trimming pared 6 bases from V and 5 bases from J, leaving 13 bases between. The length of the CDR3 is 12 residues. CDR3 sequence reads: CSATGPLTEAFF. The CDR3 DNA reads TGCAGTGCGACCGGGCCCTTAACTGAAGCTTTCTTT.

V and J are TRBV6-1 and TRBJ1-5; a possible D gene is TRBD1 (5 bases). Germline V CDR1 and CDR2: MNHNS, SASEGT. The ends were cut back, 5 bases at V and 13 bases at J, with 18 bases in the middle. The length of the CDR3 is 13 residues. In nucleotides, the CDR3 is TGTGCCAGCAGTCAAGGGGAACGTAGCAATCAGCATTTT. Encoded protein: CASSQGERSNQHF.

The rearrangement uses TRBV16 and TRBJ2-7; 8 bases match TRBD2. This CDR3 is 17 amino acids long. V lost 2 bases, J lost 5 bases, and 14 bases stayed unmatched. CDR1 KGHSY and CDR2 FQNENV come from the germline V gene. The CDR3 DNA is TGTGCCAGCAGCCAAAAATCGAACGGGAGGGCGGGCCACGAGCAGTACTTC. Its translation: CASSQKSNGRAGHEQYF.

This clonotype was counted many times. The V and J genes are TRBV24-1 and TRBJ1-2; TRBD1 aligns across 7 bases. With V trimmed by 4 bases and J by 3 bases, 7 bases remained unmatched. The germline CDR1 and CDR2 sequences are KGHDR and SFDVKD. The CDR3 loop spans 15 amino acids. CDR3 DNA: TGTGCCACCAGTGAGCCATTAACAGGGGACTATGGCTACACCTTC. This gives the protein CATSEPLTGDYGYTF.

Remarks on this clonotype: The DNA is left out, because the CDR3 cannot be placed on it with certainty; the CDR3 is given as TCRdb lists it. This rearrangement joins TRBV20-1 to TRBJ2-7; the table's D call, TRBD2, has no DNA check behind it. The CDR3 is made up of 12 amino acids, end residues included. The germline V gene encodes CDR1 DFQATT and CDR2 SNEGSKA (reference sequence). The chain's CDR3 is CCASSPGYERYF.

Many counts were recorded for this clonotype. The chain combines TRBV2 with TRBJ1-1; D is unresolved. Germline CDR1 SNHLY, CDR2 FYNNEI. The CDR3 is made up of 10 amino acids. The V end was cut by 6 bases, the J end by 11 bases, with 10 bases between. The CDR3 loop is CASRSWLAFF. CDR3 sequence (DNA): TGTGCCAGCAGATCTTGGCTGGCTTTCTTT. Filled out from reference TRBV2 and TRBJ1-1, the complete variable domain reads EPEVTQTPSHQVTQMGQEVILRCVPISNHLYFYWYRQILGQKVEFLVSFYNNEISEKSEIFDDQFSVERPDGSNFTLKIRSTKLEDSAMYFCASRSWLAFFGQGTRLTVV.